The 20 T cell receptor beta chains in this list originate from one sample, sequenced in a study of T cells expressing NK-cell markers (dated by TCRdb to the early 2020s). Libraries were prepared through 5' RACE. The run used an Illumina HiSeq 2000. Once TCRdb had reprocessed the reads, it stored one entry per CDR3 protein sequence and supplied no DNA. This sample's table contains over 150,000 distinct CDR3 sequences. Of the sample, roughly a third is held by the ten largest clones. The sample taken for sequencing was blood T cells: a sorted CD56 or NKG2C T cell subset, CD4+ or CD8+ T cells, or bulk PBMC T cells (not recorded which). The receptors were sampled from a woman aged 45-59 years in good health. Donor details come from another sample of the same person, matched by shared clones.

CDR3: CASSQGFFYEQYF. The chain is built from TRBV14 and TRBJ2-7. The CDR3 sequence is 13 residues long. CDR1 is SGHDN, CDR2 FVKESK, per germline.

This sequence joins TRBV20-1 and TRBJ2-7; no DNA is available, so the TRBD2 call from TCRdb remains unchecked. CDR3 length: 16 residues. Germline V gene sequence: CDR1 DFQATT, CDR2 SNEGSKA (reference sequence). The CDR3 sequence is CSARVAGGPHAYEQYF.

The gene calls are TRBV27 and TRBJ1-1. There are 15 residues in the CDR3. Per germline, CDR1 MNHEY and CDR2 SMNVEV (reference sequence). The CDR3 here is CASSQDYGMNTEAFF.

This rearrangement joins TRBV20-1 to TRBJ2-1. In germline, CDR1 is DFQATT, CDR2 SNEGSKA (reference sequence). The CDR3 is 13 residues long. The CDR3 region is CSARDTSVVEQFF.

J is TRBJ2-5 and V is TRBV10-2; TCRdb's D call of TRBD2 is untestable without DNA. Looked up from germline, CDR1 is WSHSY and CDR2 is SAAADI. The CDR3 sequence is 14 residues long. CDR3 amino acids: CASSGTSEQETQYF.

The chain carries TRBV21-1 and TRBJ2-2; TCRdb returns TRBD2, unconfirmable since there is no DNA. TRBV21-1 is a pseudogene segment. CDR3 size: 21 residues. The CDR3 sequence: CASSKTPAILTRGTNTGELFF.

The chain joins TRBV29-1 to TRBJ2-1; TCRdb proposes TRBD2, but this gene call is untestable without DNA. In germline, CDR1 is SQVTM, CDR2 ANQGSEA. CDR3 length: 16 residues. CDR3 protein: CSLKEGSGITHNEQFF.

This chain uses TRBV4-1 with TRBJ2-3; no DNA is available, so the TRBD2 call from TCRdb remains unchecked. CDR1 and CDR2 from the germline V gene are MGHRA and YSYEKL. The CDR3 extends over 17 amino acids. This chain's CDR3 is CASSPRERVQRTDTQYF.

The V and J genes are TRBV10-3 and TRBJ2-1. CDR1 is ENHRY and CDR2 is SYGVKD in the germline V gene. This CDR3 spans 15 amino acids. CDR3 protein: CAISESGDPYNEQFF.

The chain has TRBV12-3 or TRBV12-4 and TRBJ1-5; checking the TCRdb D call of TRBD1 is not possible without DNA. CDR3 length: 14 residues. The CDR3 region is CASSPGPPNQPQHF.

CDR3 sequence reads: CASGKGQYSNQPQHF. The chain carries TRBV12-5 and TRBJ1-5; TCRdb lists TRBD1, though no DNA is available to test this call. The germline V gene encodes CDR1 LGHNT and CDR2 FRNRAP. The CDR3 has 15 amino acids.

The CDR3 loop reads CASSFLPGTGELFF. The V gene is TRBV27, the J gene TRBJ2-2; the D gene TCRdb calls, TRBD1, cannot be checked with no DNA. Per the germline V gene, CDR1 is MNHEY and CDR2 is SMNVEV (reference sequence). This CDR3 comprises 14 residues.

The rearrangement uses TRBV27 and TRBJ1-1; as DNA is missing, the TRBD1 call by TCRdb cannot be tested. Germline values: CDR1 MNHEY, CDR2 SMNVEV (reference sequence). The CDR3 consists of 16 residues. The CDR3 protein is CASSLFGGAPNTEAFF.

The rearrangement links TRBV27 to TRBJ2-5; lacking DNA, the TRBD1 call made by TCRdb goes unchecked. The CDR3 covers 15 residues. The germline gives CDR1 MNHEY, CDR2 SMNVEV (reference sequence). The CDR3 reads CASSLSLSHVETQYF.

This rearrangement joins TRBV6-5 to TRBJ2-1; TCRdb reports TRBD2, a call that lacks DNA to check it against. This CDR3 is built from 16 residues. Germline lookup yields CDR1 MNHEY and CDR2 SVGAGI. CDR3 residues: CASSYFFGGSDNEQFF.

The chain has TRBV20-1 and TRBJ2-3; no DNA is available, so the TRBD2 call from TCRdb remains unchecked. The CDR3 length is 17 residues. Germline V gene sequence: CDR1 DFQATT, CDR2 SNEGSKA (reference sequence). CDR3: CSARDVASGSWTDTQYF.

The J gene is TRBJ2-2, the V gene TRBV7-9; absent DNA, TCRdb's TRBD1 call cannot be checked. CDR1 and CDR2 (germline): SEHNR, FQNEAQ (reference sequence). This CDR3 has 16 residues. Here the CDR3 reads CASSLAGAPNTGELFF. Variable domain in full (rest from reference TRBV7-9 and TRBJ2-2): DTGVSQNPRHKITKRGQNVTFRCDPISEHNRLYWYRQTLGQGPEFLTYFQNEAQLEKSRLLSDRFSAERPKGSFSTLEIQRTEQGDSAMYLCASSLAGAPNTGELFFGEGSRLTVL.

The rearrangement joins TRBV7-9 to TRBJ2-7; TCRdb designates TRBD1, a call that cannot be tested without DNA. CDR1 is SEHNR, CDR2 FQNEAQ, per germline (reference sequence). The CDR3 is 17 amino acids. CDR3: CASSPISSEQGSYEQYF.

CDR3 amino acids: CASSPKLRVEAFF. This chain links TRBV7-9 with TRBJ1-1; TCRdb picks TRBD1, but there is no DNA to check that call. The germline CDR1 and CDR2 sequences are SEHNR and FQNEAQ (reference sequence). The CDR3 length is 13 residues.

The V gene is TRBV10-2, the J gene TRBJ2-3; TCRdb lists TRBD2, though no DNA is available to test this call. The CDR3 is 17 residues long. Looked up from germline, CDR1 is WSHSY and CDR2 is SAAADI. CDR3 protein: CASSELIGLARTDTQYF.